Detailed here is one T cell receptor beta chain. Here immunoSEQ multiplex PCR was the method, and the copy in TCRdb shows in-frame clones only, minus some. The table shows 90,000 to 95,000 clones, with about 96% occurring only once. Unmatched junction bases numbered 1, after V lost 3 bases and J lost 1 base. The CDR3 spans 15 residues. Germline V gene data show CDR1 as SGHAT and CDR2 as FQNNGV. This sample is drawn from a study of siplizumab effects on memory and regulatory T cells. Material: naive CD4+ T cells sorted from blood. V gene TRBV11-2 combines with J gene TRBJ2-1, with 9 bases aligning to TRBD2. The TCR sequence derives from a human donor in good health. In nucleotides, the CDR3 is TGTGCCAGCAGCTTCAGCGGGGGGTCCTACAATGAGCAGTTCTTC. Protein sequence: CASSFSGGSYNEQFF.